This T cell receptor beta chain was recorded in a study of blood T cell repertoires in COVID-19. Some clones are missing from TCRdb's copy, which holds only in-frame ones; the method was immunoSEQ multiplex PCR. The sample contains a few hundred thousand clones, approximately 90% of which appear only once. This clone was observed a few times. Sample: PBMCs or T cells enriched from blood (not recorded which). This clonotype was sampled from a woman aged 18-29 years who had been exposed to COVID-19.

The DNA for the CDR3 is TGTGCCAGCAGCTTCCCCAGAAACACTGAAGCTTTCTTT. Amino acids: CASSFPRNTEAFF. The rearrangement links TRBV7-9 to TRBJ1-1; no definite D call. Trimming stripped 3 bases from V and 2 bases from J, with 7 bases between. This CDR3 spans 13 amino acids. CDR1 and CDR2 (germline): SEHNR, FQNEAQ (reference sequence).